This T cell receptor beta chain originates from a study of CD8 T cells in Susac syndrome. When the RNA was reverse transcribed, random hexamers were used with an input of roughly 0.45 to 1 ug. MiXCR was run by TCRdb on the immunoSEQ multiplex PCR reads, yielding one entry per CDR3 protein. The profile shows 150,000 to 200,000 distinct CDR3 sequences, 93% of them singletons. The germline gives CDR1 SNHLY, CDR2 FYNNEI. This CDR3 comprises 15 residues. V lost 0 bases and J 4 bases, leaving 7 bases between the germline ends. Purification of the CD8+ and CD4+ T cells relied on negative isolation, and TEMRA cells underwent FACS enrichment.

The source of this sequence is a human donor in good health. The sample taken for sequencing was CD4+ T cells from PBMCs. The rearrangement links TRBV2 to TRBJ2-6, with D possibly matching TRBD1 (5 bases). This CDR3 reads CASSEAGAGANVLTF. In nucleotides, the CDR3 is TGTGCCAGCAGTGAAGCAGGGGCAGGGGCCAACGTCCTGACTTTC.